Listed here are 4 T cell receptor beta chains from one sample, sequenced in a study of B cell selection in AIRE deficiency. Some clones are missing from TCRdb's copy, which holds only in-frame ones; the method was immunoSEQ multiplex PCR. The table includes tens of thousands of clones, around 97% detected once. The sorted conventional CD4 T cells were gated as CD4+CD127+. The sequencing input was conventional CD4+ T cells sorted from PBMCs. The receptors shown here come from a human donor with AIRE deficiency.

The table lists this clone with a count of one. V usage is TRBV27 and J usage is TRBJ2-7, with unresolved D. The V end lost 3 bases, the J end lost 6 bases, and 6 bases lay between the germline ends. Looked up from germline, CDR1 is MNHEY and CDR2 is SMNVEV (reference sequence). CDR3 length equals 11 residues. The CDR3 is CASSFGPEQYF. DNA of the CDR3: TGTGCCAGCAGTTTTGGACCCGAGCAGTACTTC.

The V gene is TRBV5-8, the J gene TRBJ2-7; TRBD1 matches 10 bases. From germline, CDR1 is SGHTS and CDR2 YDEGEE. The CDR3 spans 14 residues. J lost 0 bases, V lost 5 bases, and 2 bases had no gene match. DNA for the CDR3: TGTGCCAGCAGTCGGGACAGGGGCTCCTACGAGCAGTACTTC. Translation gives CASSRDRGSYEQYF. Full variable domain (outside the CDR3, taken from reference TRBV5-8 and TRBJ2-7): EAGVTQSPTHLIKTRGQQATLRCSPISGHTSVYWYQQALGLGLQFLLWYDEGEERNRGNFPPRFSGRQFPNYSSELNVNALELEDSALYLCASSRDRGSYEQYFGPGTRLTVT.

Here the CDR3 reads CASSPSGLRGQGTHEQYF. The CDR3 DNA is TGTGCCAGCAGCCCTAGTGGGTTGAGGGGACAGGGTACCCACGAGCAGTACTTC. The V and J genes are TRBV11-2 and TRBJ2-7; 9 bases align to TRBD1. The CDR3 consists of 18 residues. Germline loops: CDR1 SGHAT, CDR2 FQNNGV. The J segment lost 5 bases and the V segment lost 5 bases, leaving 19 bases of the junction unmatched. The full variable domain, rest sourced from reference TRBV11-2 and TRBJ2-7, is EAGVAQSPRYKIIEKRQSVAFWCNPISGHATLYWYQQILGQGPKLLIQFQNNGVVDDSQLPKDRFSAERLKGVDSTLKIQPAKLEDSAVYLCASSPSGLRGQGTHEQYFGPGTRLTVT.

CDR3 protein: CASRTTGTGDETQYF. In nucleotides, the CDR3 is TGTGCCAGCAGGACTACCGGGACAGGGGACGAGACCCAGTACTTC. The chain has TRBV6-1 and TRBJ2-5; 10 positions agree with TRBD1. Losses at the gene ends were 6 bases for V and 5 bases for J; bases not matched to a gene: 9. Germline V gives CDR1 MNHNS, CDR2 SASEGT. The CDR3 length is 15 residues.